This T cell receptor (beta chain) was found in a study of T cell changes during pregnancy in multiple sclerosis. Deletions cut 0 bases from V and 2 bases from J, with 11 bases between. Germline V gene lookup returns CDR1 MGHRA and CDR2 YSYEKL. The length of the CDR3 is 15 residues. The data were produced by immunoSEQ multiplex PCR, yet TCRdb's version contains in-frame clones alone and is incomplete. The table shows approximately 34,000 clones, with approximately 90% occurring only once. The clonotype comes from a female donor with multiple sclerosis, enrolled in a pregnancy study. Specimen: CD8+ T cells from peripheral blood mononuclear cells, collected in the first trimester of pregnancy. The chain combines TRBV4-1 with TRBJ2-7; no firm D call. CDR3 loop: CASSQEALGPYEQYF. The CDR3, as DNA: TGCGCCAGCAGCCAAGAAGCCCTAGGCCCCTACGAGCAGTACTTC.